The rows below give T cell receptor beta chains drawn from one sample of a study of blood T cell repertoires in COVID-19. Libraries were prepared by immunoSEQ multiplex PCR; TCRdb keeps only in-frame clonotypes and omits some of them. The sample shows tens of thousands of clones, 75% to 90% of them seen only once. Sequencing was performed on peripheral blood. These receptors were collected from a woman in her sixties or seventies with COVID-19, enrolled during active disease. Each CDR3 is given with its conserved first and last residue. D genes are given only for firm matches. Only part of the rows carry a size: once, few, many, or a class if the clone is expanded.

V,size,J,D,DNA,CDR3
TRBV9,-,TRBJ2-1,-,TGTGCCAGCAGCGTAGAGGCTAGCGACTACAATGAGCAGTTCTTC,CASSVEASDYNEQFF
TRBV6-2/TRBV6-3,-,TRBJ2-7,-,TGTGCCAGCAGCCAACACTACGAGCAGTACTTC,CASSQHYEQYF
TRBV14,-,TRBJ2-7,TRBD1,TGTGCCAGCAGCCAAGAGATGGGTCCGGGACAGGGAGCCTACGAGCAGTACTTC,CASSQEMGPGQGAYEQYF
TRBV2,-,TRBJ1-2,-,TGTGCCAGCACTCAAGCGGGGGCTGGCTACACCTTC,CASTQAGAGYTF
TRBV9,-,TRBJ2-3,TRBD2,TGTGCCAGCGCCATCGGGACTAGCGGGGGACCTATCACAGATACGCAGTATTTT,CASAIGTSGGPITDTQYF
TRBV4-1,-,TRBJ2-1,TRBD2,TGCGCCAGCAGCCAAATCCTAGCGGGAGACAATGAGCAGTTCTTC,CASSQILAGDNEQFF
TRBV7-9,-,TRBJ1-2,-,TGTGCCAGCAGCCCCAGGGATGGGGATGGCTACACCTTC,CASSPRDGDGYTF
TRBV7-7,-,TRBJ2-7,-,TGTGCCAGCAGCCTGGGGACTCACTCGATCTACGAGCAGTACTTC,CASSLGTHSIYEQYF
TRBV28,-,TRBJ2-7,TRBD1,TGTGCCAGCAGTTCGCGACAGGGGAGTTACGAGCAGTACTTC,CASSSRQGSYEQYF
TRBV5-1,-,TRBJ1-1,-,TGCGCCAGCAGCTATTGGGGCGGGGTCACTGAAGCTTTCTTT,CASSYWGGVTEAFF
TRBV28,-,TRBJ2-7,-,TGTGCCAGCAGTTTTTATATTCGCGAGCAGTACTTC,CASSFYIREQYF
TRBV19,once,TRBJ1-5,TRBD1,TGTGCCAGTAGTACGGCCGGGACAGGGGACAGCAATCAGCCCCAGCATTTT,CASSTAGTGDSNQPQHF
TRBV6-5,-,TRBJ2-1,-,TGTGCCAGCTCCCCATCGGGGGGCACCTACAATGAGCAGTTCTTC,CASSPSGGTYNEQFF
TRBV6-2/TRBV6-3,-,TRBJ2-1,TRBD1,TGTGCCAGCAGTAACAGGGGCGAGCAGTTCTTC,CASSNRGEQFF
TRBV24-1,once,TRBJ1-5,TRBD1,TGTGCCACCAGTGACGGGACAGTCCAGCCCCAGCATTTT,CATSDGTVQPQHF
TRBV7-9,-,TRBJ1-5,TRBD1,TGTGCCAGCAGCTCAGGGGGTGACAATCAGCCCCAGCATTTT,CASSSGGDNQPQHF
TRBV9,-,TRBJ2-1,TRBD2,TGTGCCAGCACCCCCTTCGGGGGGTCCTCCTACAATGAGCAGTTCTTC,CASTPFGGSSYNEQFF
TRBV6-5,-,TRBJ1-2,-,TGTGCCAGCAGCCGCGACAGTTCCCACGGCTACACCTTC,CASSRDSSHGYTF
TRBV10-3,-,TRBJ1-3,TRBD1,TGTGCCATCAGTGTCGGACAGGGAGGAAACACCATATATTTT,CAISVGQGGNTIYF
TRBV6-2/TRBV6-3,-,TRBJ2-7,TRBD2,TGTGCCAGCAGTTTCCCAACTAGCGGGACGAGCTCCTACGAGCAGTACTTC,CASSFPTSGTSSYEQYF
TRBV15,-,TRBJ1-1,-,TGTGCCACCAGCAGAGAAAGCCCCACTGAAGCTTTCTTT,CATSRESPTEAFF
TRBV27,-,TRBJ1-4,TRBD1,TGTGCCAGCAGTTTATCAATGGGACAGAGATATGAAAAACTGTTTTTT,CASSLSMGQRYEKLFF
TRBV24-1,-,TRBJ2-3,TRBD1,TGTGCCACCAGTGATTGGGACAGGGGAGGCACAGATACGCAGTATTTT,CATSDWDRGGTDTQYF
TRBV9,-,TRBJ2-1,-,TGTGCCAGCAGCGTAGGAGCAGACTCCTTTTACAATGAGCAGTTCTTC,CASSVGADSFYNEQFF